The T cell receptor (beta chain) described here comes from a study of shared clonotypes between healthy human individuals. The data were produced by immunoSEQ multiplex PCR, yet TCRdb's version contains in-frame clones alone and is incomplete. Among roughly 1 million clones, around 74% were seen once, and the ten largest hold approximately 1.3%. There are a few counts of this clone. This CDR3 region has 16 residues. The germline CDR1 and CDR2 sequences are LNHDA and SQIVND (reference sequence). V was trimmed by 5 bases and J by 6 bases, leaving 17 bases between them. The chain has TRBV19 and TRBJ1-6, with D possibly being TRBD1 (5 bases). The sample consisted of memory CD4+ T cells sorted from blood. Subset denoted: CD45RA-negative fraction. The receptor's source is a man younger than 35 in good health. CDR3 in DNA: TGTGCCAGTAGTCTCATCTCGGGGCAGGTTAATTCACCCCTCCACTTT. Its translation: CASSLISGQVNSPLHF.